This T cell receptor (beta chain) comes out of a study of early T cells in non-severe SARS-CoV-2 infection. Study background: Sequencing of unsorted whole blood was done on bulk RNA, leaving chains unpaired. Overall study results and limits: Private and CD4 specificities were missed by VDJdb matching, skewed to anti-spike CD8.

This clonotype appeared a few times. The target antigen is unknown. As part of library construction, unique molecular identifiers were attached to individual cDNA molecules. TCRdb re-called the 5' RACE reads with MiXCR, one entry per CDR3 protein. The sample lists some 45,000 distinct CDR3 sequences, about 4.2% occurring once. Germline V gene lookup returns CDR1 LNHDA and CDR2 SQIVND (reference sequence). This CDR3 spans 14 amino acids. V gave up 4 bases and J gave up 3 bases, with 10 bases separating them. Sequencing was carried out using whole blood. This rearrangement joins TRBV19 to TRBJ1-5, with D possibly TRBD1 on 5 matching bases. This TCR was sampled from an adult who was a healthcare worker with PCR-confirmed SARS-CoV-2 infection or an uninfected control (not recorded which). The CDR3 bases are TGTGCCAGTAGTAGGGACGGGTTCAATCAGCCCCAGCATTTT. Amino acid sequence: CASSRDGFNQPQHF.